These 7 T cell receptor beta chains originate from one sample sequenced in a study of early T cells in non-severe SARS-CoV-2 infection. TCRdb called the 5' RACE reads again in MiXCR, with one record for every CDR3 protein. The sample includes about 90,000 distinct CDR3 sequences, over 9.5% seen only once; the top ten take roughly 4.5%. The material was whole blood, obtained at baseline. All receptors come from an adult who was a healthcare worker with PCR-confirmed SARS-CoV-2 infection or an uninfected control (not recorded which).

This clonotype appeared a few times. V usage is TRBV5-6 and J usage is TRBJ2-1; D may be TRBD2 (5 bases). The germline CDR1 and CDR2 sequences are SGHDT and YYEEEE. This CDR3 contains 20 residues. Deletions cut 1 base from V and 5 bases from J, with 28 bases between. This CDR3 reads CASSLRVAGRAAGRNNEQFF. The CDR3 nucleotides read TGTGCCAGCAGCTTGAGGGTTGCCGGGCGGGCAGCCGGTCGGAACAATGAGCAGTTCTTC.

The table lists this clonotype with many counts. J is TRBJ1-5 and V is TRBV9; D gene uncertain. CDR3 length equals 13 residues. Germline CDR1 reads SGDLS; CDR2 reads YYNGEE. V lost 4 bases, J lost 3 bases, and 8 bases lay in between. CDR3 in DNA: TGTGCCAGCAGCCCCGGAATCAATCAGCCCCAGCATTTT. Protein sequence: CASSPGINQPQHF.

Turning to this clonotype: The junction departs from the called germline gene at one end, perhaps through a read error. The chain carries TRBV27 and TRBJ2-7; 10 nucleotides agree with TRBD2. From germline, CDR1 is MNHEY and CDR2 SMNVEV (reference sequence). The length of the CDR3 is 14 residues. The CDR3 is CTSSASGSSYEQYF. The CDR3 region has the DNA TGTACCAGCAGTGCTAGCGGGAGCTCCTACGAGCAGTACTTC.

The chain joins TRBV6-2 or TRBV6-3 to TRBJ1-1; TRBD1 agrees at 7 bases. The CDR3 has 13 residues. V trimming: 5 bases; J trimming: 4 bases; junction bases outside the gene matches: 4. Germline CDR1 and CDR2: MNHEY and SVGEGT. The CDR3: CASSNRGGTEAFF. The CDR3 DNA reads TGTGCCAGCAGTAACAGGGGTGGCACTGAAGCTTTCTTT.

This clonotype has just a few counts. The chain combines TRBV9 with TRBJ1-1, with 8 bases identical to TRBD1. Trimming took 0 bases from V and 2 from J; bases not matched to a gene: 3. Per the germline V gene, CDR1 is SGDLS and CDR2 is YYNGEE. The CDR3 covers 15 residues. This chain's CDR3 is CASSVVGQGNTEAFF. The CDR3 DNA is TGTGCCAGCAGCGTAGTAGGACAGGGAAACACTGAAGCTTTCTTT.

This clonotype was counted only a few times. V usage is TRBV6-5 and J usage is TRBJ2-6; D unresolved. Germline V gene sequence: CDR1 MNHEY, CDR2 SVGAGI. Deletions cut 6 bases from V and 0 bases from J, with 6 bases between. CDR3 length equals 14 residues. CDR3 amino acids: CASRPVSGANVLTF. CDR3 coding DNA: TGTGCCAGCAGACCCGTCTCTGGGGCCAACGTCCTGACTTTC.

V gene TRBV4-1 combines with J gene TRBJ2-5, with 7 bases identical to TRBD1. CDR3 length: 15 amino acids. The V gene's germline CDR1 is MGHRA and CDR2 YSYEKL. The trim removed 0 bases at V and 1 base at J, leaving 2 bases unmatched. This chain's CDR3 is CASSQEGTVQETQYF. In nucleotides, the CDR3 is TGCGCCAGCAGCCAAGAAGGGACAGTCCAAGAGACCCAGTACTTC.